This section outlines one T cell receptor beta chain sequence together with its context. The germline V gene encodes CDR1 MDHEN and CDR2 SYDVKM. V dropped 2 bases and J dropped 4; count of bases not matched to a gene: 16. The CDR3 consists of 19 residues. The data are from a study of blood T cell repertoires in COVID-19. Study in general: The United States, Italy and Spain provided the acute and convalescent COVID-19 samples. PBMCs, B-cell-depleted T cells, or T cells were the source of the cDNA or gDNA that made up the material.

Per the original data handling: Amplification of reference gene primers was used by the study to estimate nucleated cell counts. Here immunoSEQ multiplex PCR was the method, and the copy in TCRdb shows in-frame clones only, minus some. The V and J calls and clone size come from that table; D and trimming were worked out from the DNA. The profile covers approximately 100,000 clones, with 70% to 80% appearing a single time and 20% to 25% taken by the ten largest. This clonotype was sampled from a man between 65 and 80 years old with active or convalescent COVID-19. What was sequenced was peripheral blood. The chain couples TRBV28 to TRBJ2-2; 7 nucleotides match TRBD1. The CDR3 nucleotides read TGTGCCAGCAGTTTACTTTTTGGGAACAGGGGACGGCTCACCGGGGAGCTGTTTTTT. This translates into CASSLLFGNRGRLTGELFF. Looking up the rest from reference TRBV28 and TRBJ2-2 gives the full variable domain: DVKVTQSSRYLVKRTGEKVFLECVQDMDHENMFWYRQDPGLGLRLIYFSYDVKMKEKGDIPEGYSVSREKKERFSLILESASTNQTSMYLCASSLLFGNRGRLTGELFFGEGSRLTVL.